These 24 T cell receptor beta chains share one sample of origin, sequenced in a study of shared clonotypes between healthy human individuals. Using immunoSEQ multiplex PCR, the repertoire was profiled, and TCRdb retains in-frame clones only, with some absent. The sample yields roughly 700,000 clones, under 80% seen once. The material sequenced was memory CD4+ T cells sorted from blood. The subset was: CD45RA-negative fraction. The receptors shown here come from a woman in her twenties or thirties in good health.

In regard to this clone: Different DNA sequences within this sample yield the same CDR3. The chain combines TRBV7-9 with TRBJ1-5; D gene ambiguous. V lost 5 bases, J lost 6 bases, and 8 bases lay in between. The CDR3 has 12 residues. Germline V gives CDR1 SEHNR, CDR2 FQNEAQ (reference sequence). CDR3 DNA sequence: TGTGCCAGCAGCAAAGTTGGTCAGCCCCAGCATTTT. This translates into CASSKVGQPQHF.

The chain uses TRBV27 and TRBJ2-1, with TRBD2 identical over 7 bases. This CDR3 region has 13 residues. Trimming cost V 10 bases and J 5 bases; bases outside gene matches: 8. Germline CDR1 reads MNHEY; CDR2 reads SMNVEV (reference sequence). CDR3 sequence: CANQAGTNNEQFF. The CDR3 DNA reads TGTGCCAACCAGGCCGGGACTAACAATGAGCAGTTCTTC.

Remarks on this clone: Other DNA variants within this sample encode the same CDR3. This chain links TRBV28 with TRBJ2-3; TRBD2 aligns across 8 bases. CDR1 and CDR2 from the germline V gene are MDHEN and SYDVKM. Trimming cost V 6 bases and J 5 bases; bases outside gene matches: 7. This CDR3 spans 14 amino acids. This CDR3 reads CASSLAGGRDTQYF. The CDR3 DNA follows: TGTGCCAGCAGCCTCGCGGGAGGAAGAGATACGCAGTATTTT.

This clone was detected only once. The rearrangement joins TRBV29-1 to TRBJ1-4; D is uncertain. Germline V CDR1 and CDR2: SQVTM, ANQGSEA. This CDR3 has 13 residues. With 5 bases removed from V and 0 bases from J, the gap between germline ends came to 7 bases. CDR3 residues: CSVYTATNEKLFF. CDR3 DNA sequence: TGCAGCGTTTACACAGCAACTAATGAAAAACTGTTTTTT.

This clone showed up just once. The genes are TRBV10-3 and TRBJ2-7; 8 bases match TRBD1. CDR1 ENHRY and CDR2 SYGVKD come from the germline V gene. With V trimmed by 2 bases and J by 2 bases, 5 bases remained unmatched. The CDR3 runs to 15 residues. CDR3 sequence (DNA): TGTGCCATCAGTGAGGGGACAGGTTCTCCCTACGAGCAGTACTTC. As protein: CAISEGTGSPYEQYF.

V usage is TRBV2 and J usage is TRBJ2-1; possibly TRBD1 for D (5 bases). This CDR3 has 13 residues. Trimming pared 8 bases from V and 9 bases from J, leaving 17 bases between. Germline loops: CDR1 SNHLY, CDR2 FYNNEI. In DNA form, the CDR3 reads TGTGCCAGCGATTACGACAGACGTGGTGAGCAGTTCTTC. This encodes CASDYDRRGEQFF.

This clone was picked up one time. The gene calls are TRBV14 and TRBJ1-4; no clear D. The length of the CDR3 is 13 residues. V lost 4 bases to trimming and J lost 4 bases, with 7 bases between them. Germline CDR1 SGHDN, CDR2 FVKESK. In DNA form, the CDR3 reads TGTGCCAGCAGCCGGGCCCTTAATGAAAAACTGTTTTTT. Translating it yields CASSRALNEKLFF.

The chain uses TRBV5-6 and TRBJ2-3, with 8 bases identical to TRBD2. Trimming took 6 bases from V and 2 from J; bases not matched to a gene: 11. Per germline, CDR1 SGHDT and CDR2 YYEEEE. The CDR3 sequence is 16 residues long. The CDR3 coding sequence is TGTGCCAGCACCCGAAGGGCTAGCGGGCCCACAGATACGCAGTATTTT. Encoded protein: CASTRRASGPTDTQYF.

The chain combines TRBV2 with TRBJ1-2, with 10 bases matching TRBD1. The CDR3 loop spans 13 amino acids. The V gene end was trimmed by 9 bases and the J gene end by 6 bases; junction bases not matched to a gene: 7. Germline CDR1 is SNHLY and CDR2 is FYNNEI. The CDR3 loop reads CASRTGGRNGYTF. The CDR3 DNA sequence: TGTGCCAGTAGGACAGGGGGTAGAAATGGCTACACCTTC.

This clone was detected only once. This chain connects TRBV6-1 to TRBJ1-1; possibly TRBD1 for D (5 bases). V shed 8 bases and J shed 0 bases, with 10 bases lying between them. Germline V gene sequence: CDR1 MNHNS, CDR2 SASEGT. The CDR3 extends over 13 amino acids. CDR3 bases: TGTGCCAGCGCCCGGGACTTGAACACTGAAGCTTTCTTT. Translation: CASARDLNTEAFF.

The rearrangement uses TRBV29-1 and TRBJ1-3; D uncertain. Trimming shortened V by 4 bases and J by 0 bases, and 7 bases separated the two germline ends. The CDR3 runs to 13 residues. The germline V gene has CDR1 SQVTM and CDR2 ANQGSEA. The CDR3 sequence is CSVGLVSGNTIYF. The CDR3 DNA reads as TGCAGCGTTGGCCTAGTCTCTGGAAACACCATATATTTT.

The chain links TRBV13 to TRBJ1-5; a possible D gene is TRBD1 (5 bases). CDR3 length: 16 residues. The V gene's germline CDR1 is PRHDT and CDR2 FYEKMQ (reference sequence). The ends were cut back, 4 bases at V and 3 bases at J, with 16 bases in the middle. The chain's CDR3 is CASSCPGRNFNQPQHF. The CDR3 bases are TGTGCCAGCAGCTGCCCGGGACGGAACTTCAATCAGCCCCAGCATTTT.

This chain uses TRBV6-1 with TRBJ2-7, with D possibly being TRBD2 (6 bases). V lost 7 bases and J 2 bases, leaving 18 bases between the germline ends. Germline V CDR1 and CDR2: MNHNS, SASEGT. CDR3 length: 15 amino acids. The chain's CDR3 is CASNWGLGLTYEQYF. CDR3 DNA sequence: TGTGCCAGCAATTGGGGACTCGGCCTAACCTACGAGCAGTACTTC.

The rearrangement joins TRBV10-3 to TRBJ2-4; D may be TRBD1 (6 bases). This CDR3 has 12 amino acids. In germline, CDR1 is ENHRY, CDR2 SYGVKD. Trimming pared 3 bases from V and 8 bases from J, leaving 8 bases between. The CDR3 region is CAISDSGDIQYF. In nucleotides, the CDR3 is TGTGCCATCAGTGATTCAGGGGACATTCAGTACTTC.

The V and J genes are TRBV19 and TRBJ2-1; the match to TRBD2 covers 10 bases. V lost 3 bases and J lost 7; bases outside the gene matches: 6. CDR1 and CDR2 from the germline V gene are LNHDA and SQIVND (reference sequence). CDR3 length: 15 amino acids. DNA for the CDR3: TGTGCCAGTAGTATGCTAGCGGGAGATGGAAATGAGCAGTTCTTC. This codes for CASSMLAGDGNEQFF.

The chain has TRBV27 and TRBJ1-2; D may be TRBD1 (5 bases). Looked up from germline, CDR1 is MNHEY and CDR2 is SMNVEV (reference sequence). This CDR3 is built from 13 residues. Trimming shortened V by 8 bases and J by 2 bases, and 12 bases separated the two germline ends. The CDR3: CASSPGGNYGYTF. Here the CDR3 DNA reads TGTGCCAGCTCCCCGGGGGGAAACTATGGCTACACCTTC.

This clone was seen once. With a much larger clone just one base away, this may be a read error. The CDR3 nucleotides read TGCGCCAGCAGCTTGGGACAGGTCTCCTACGAGCAGTACTTC. Encoded protein: CASSLGQVSYEQYF. The rearrangement links TRBV5-1 to TRBJ2-5; D is possibly TRBD1 (6 bases). Gene TRBJ2-7 matches the end of the DNA better, so the J call may be wrong. There are 14 residues in the CDR3. CDR1 SGHRS and CDR2 YFSETQ come from the germline V gene.

This chain joins TRBV5-1 and TRBJ1-1; a possible D gene is TRBD1 (6 bases). The CDR3 sequence is 15 residues long. Per germline, CDR1 SGHRS and CDR2 YFSETQ. Trimming shortened V by 0 bases and J by 2 bases, and 11 bases separated the two germline ends. CDR3 in amino acids: CASSLAGDRNTEAFF. CDR3 DNA: TGCGCCAGCAGCTTGGCAGGGGATAGAAACACTGAAGCTTTCTTT.

This clone has more than one count but fewer than ten. The V and J genes are TRBV6-6 and TRBJ1-2; D is undetermined. V lost 5 bases to trimming and J lost 4 bases, with 11 bases between them. The CDR3 totals 13 residues. Germline V lookup: CDR1 MNHNY, CDR2 SVGAGI (reference sequence). CDR3 sequence (DNA): TGTGCCAGCAGTCCTGACACCATCTATGGCTACACCTTC. Residues: CASSPDTIYGYTF.

This clone has a handful of counts. The chain has TRBV28 and TRBJ1-4, with TRBD1 matching 7 bases. With 6 bases clipped from V and 7 bases from J, the junction kept 11 bases outside the gene matches. This CDR3 spans 15 amino acids. In germline, CDR1 is MDHEN, CDR2 SYDVKM. As DNA, the CDR3 is TGTGCCAGCAGGTTTCGCCCTGCAGGGGGTGAAAAACTGTTTTTT. Translated, it gives CASRFRPAGGEKLFF.

As for this clone: This specimen includes other DNA sequences encoding the same CDR3. The chain carries TRBV4-2 and TRBJ1-1; D call uncertain. The CDR3 contains 13 residues. The germline V gene has CDR1 LGHNA and CDR2 YNFKEQ. The V and J ends lost 4 bases and 0 bases respectively, with 6 bases between them. The CDR3 region has the DNA TGTGCCAGCAGCCCCCCTTTGAACACTGAAGCTTTCTTT. Translation: CASSPPLNTEAFF.

This chain links TRBV7-9 with TRBJ2-2; D assignment may be TRBD1 or TRBD2 (5 bases each). Deletions cut 7 bases from V and 6 bases from J, with 9 bases between. Germline V gives CDR1 SEHNR, CDR2 FQNEAQ (reference sequence). The CDR3 runs 12 residues. The CDR3 is CASTRDAGELFF. The CDR3 nucleotides read TGTGCCAGCACCAGGGACGCCGGGGAGCTGTTTTTT.

The sample holds many counts of this clone. The chain joins TRBV10-3 to TRBJ2-2; D could derive from TRBD1 or TRBD2 (5 bases each). The V gene lost 10 bases and the J gene lost 2 bases, with 17 bases spanning the gap. Germline CDR1 ENHRY, CDR2 SYGVKD. The CDR3 has 15 amino acids. CDR3 nucleotides: TGTGCCACCGCCGGGACGCCGGTTAACACCGGGGAGCTGTTTTTT. Its translation: CATAGTPVNTGELFF.

V and J are TRBV6-5 and TRBJ1-2, with 7 bases identical to TRBD1. Germline V gene sequence: CDR1 MNHEY, CDR2 SVGAGI. V trimming: 2 bases; J trimming: 5 bases; junction bases outside the gene matches: 2. The CDR3 spans 13 residues. The CDR3 region has the DNA TGTGCCAGCAGTTACGACAGGGAATATGGCTACACCTTC. Its translation is CASSYDREYGYTF.